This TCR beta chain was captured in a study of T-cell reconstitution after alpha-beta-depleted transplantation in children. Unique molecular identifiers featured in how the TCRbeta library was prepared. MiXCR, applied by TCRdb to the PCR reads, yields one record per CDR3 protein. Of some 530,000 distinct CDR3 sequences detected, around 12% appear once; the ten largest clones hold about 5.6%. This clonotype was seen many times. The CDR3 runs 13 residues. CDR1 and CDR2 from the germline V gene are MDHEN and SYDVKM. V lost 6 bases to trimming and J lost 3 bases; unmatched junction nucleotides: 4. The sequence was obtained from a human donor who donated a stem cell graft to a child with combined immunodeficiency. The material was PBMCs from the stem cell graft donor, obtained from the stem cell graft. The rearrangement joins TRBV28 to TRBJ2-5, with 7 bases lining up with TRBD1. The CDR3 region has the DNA TGTGCCAGCAGAGGACAGGCTAAAGAGACCCAGTACTTC. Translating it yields CASRGQAKETQYF.